Sequencing of this T cell receptor beta chain was carried out in a study of response to subunit inactivated influenza vaccine. This clonotype was picked up a small number of times. The CDR3 runs 12 residues. CDR1 and CDR2 from the germline V gene are SGHVS and FQNEAQ. Trimming left V 5 bases short and J 7 bases short, with 11 bases between. TCRdb fed the RT-PCR reads into MiXCR, producing one record per CDR3 protein. This sample has 860,000 or so distinct CDR3 sequences, with about 20% found just once. This receptor was taken from a man aged 45-65 years who received an inactivated influenza vaccine. The sample was PBMCs from blood, taken roughly 5 days after vaccination. V gene TRBV7-8 combines with J gene TRBJ1-2; D is unresolved. CDR3 sequence: CASSVEFRGYTF. CDR3 nucleotides: TGTGCCAGCAGCGTCGAGTTTCGTGGCTACACCTTC.